This T cell receptor (beta chain) was profiled in a study of CD8 T cells in Susac syndrome. Germline V gives CDR1 SQVTM, CDR2 ANQGSEA. The V gene lost 1 base and the J gene lost 6 bases, with 3 bases spanning the gap. There are 10 residues in the CDR3. Sequencing targeted TCR beta in T cells from blood (CD8+ and CD4+). Random hexamers were used to reverse transcribe the RNA input (roughly 0.5 to 1 ug). Amplification of TCR beta CDR3 spanned 54 Vbeta and 13 Jbeta via immunoSEQ multiplex PCR. MiXCR was run by TCRdb on the immunoSEQ multiplex PCR reads, yielding one entry per CDR3 protein. The table has approximately 130,000 distinct CDR3 sequences, around 91% seen once.

The rearrangement uses TRBV29-1 and TRBJ1-1; no clear D. The TCR sequence derives from a human donor with multiple sclerosis. Sequencing used CD8+ T cells from PBMCs. The chain's CDR3 is CSVEGPEAFF. CDR3 DNA: TGCAGCGTTGAAGGGCCTGAAGCTTTCTTT.